The source of this T cell receptor (beta chain) is a study of regulatory T cells in long-lasting Graves disease. Background on the study: Antithyroid drug intake by newly diagnosed Graves' patients had lasted under 3 months.

This clonotype was counted at least ten times. Its antigen is as yet unknown. Findings and caveats of the study: Limited samples may have lowered accuracy. Persistent disease was characterized by preferential usage of TRBV28, TRBJ1-2 and TRBJ2-5.

Indicated time point: newly diagnosed GD, antithyroid drugs for less than 3 months. Following extraction of RNA from PBMCs, that RNA was used to make the TCR library. This CDR3 is 13 amino acids long. V was pared by 6 bases and J by 5 bases, with 9 bases of the junction left unmatched. CDR1 and CDR2 (germline): SQVTM, ANQGSEA. Arm-PCR with iRepertoire HTBI primers amplified the CDR3 regions for these TCR beta libraries. TCRdb ran MiXCR on the multiplex PCR reads and lists one entry per CDR3 protein. The sample contains 350,000 to 400,000 distinct CDR3 sequences, about a sixth of which appear only once.

This chain uses TRBV29-1 with TRBJ1-1; TRBD1 matches at 7 bases. The sequence was collected from a female donor with Graves disease. Sequencing was performed on peripheral blood mononuclear cells (PBMCs), taken at new diagnosis, from a patient treated with antithyroid drugs. CDR3 protein: CSVKTGEGTEAFF. CDR3 in DNA: TGCAGCGTCAAAACAGGGGAAGGAACTGAAGCTTTCTTT.